These T cell receptor beta chains were read from a single sample in a study of shared clonotypes between healthy human individuals. Only in-frame clones appear in the TCRdb table, and some are missing; sequencing was by immunoSEQ multiplex PCR. The sample shows approximately 1,500,000 clones, under 99% of them seen only once. The specimen was naive CD4+ T cells sorted from blood. Receptor source: a man under 40 in good health. Each CDR3 is given with its conserved first and last residue. D genes are given only for firm matches. Clone size is shown for a subset of rows, as once, few, many or a class of expanded clone.

DNA	CDR3	V	D	J	size
TGTGCCAGCAGTACGGGGACGAACACCGGGGAGCTGTTTTTT	CASSTGTNTGELFF	TRBV27	.	TRBJ2-2	.
TGTGCCACCAGCAGAGACAGGGACAATCAGCCCCAGCATTTT	CATSRDRDNQPQHF	TRBV15	.	TRBJ1-5	.
TGTGCCAGCAGTTTATTCTACGAGCAGTACTTC	CASSLFYEQYF	TRBV27	.	TRBJ2-7	.
TGTGCCAGCAGCCCCAGGGAGGGATTCTACGAGCAGTACTTC	CASSPREGFYEQYF	TRBV7-9	TRBD2	TRBJ2-7	.
TGTGCCAGCAGTGGTTTTGGGACAGGACAAGACGAGCAGTACTTC	CASSGFGTGQDEQYF	TRBV2	TRBD1	TRBJ2-7	.
TGTGCCAGCAGTTTTGGGACAGGGGCCCCCGGGGAGCTGTTTTTT	CASSFGTGAPGELFF	TRBV27	TRBD1	TRBJ2-2	once
TGTGCCAGCAGTTACGGCTGGTCCTACGAGCAGTACTTC	CASSYGWSYEQYF	TRBV6-5	.	TRBJ2-7	.
TGTGCCAGCAGCTTAGGGGGAATTTATAGCAATCAGCCCCAGCATTTT	CASSLGGIYSNQPQHF	TRBV7-2	.	TRBJ1-5	.
TGTGCCAGCAGTTATGGGGTCGGGGGCTATGGCTACACCTTC	CASSYGVGGYGYTF	TRBV6-5	.	TRBJ1-2	.
TGTGCCAGTTCAGGGGATTACAGCAATCAGCCCCAGCATTTT	CASSGDYSNQPQHF	TRBV19	.	TRBJ1-5	.
TGCGCCAGCAGCGACAGGGTACCCTACGAGCAGTACTTC	CASSDRVPYEQYF	TRBV10-2	TRBD1	TRBJ2-7	.
TGTGCCAGCAGTCAAGTCACTGAAGCTTTCTTT	CASSQVTEAFF	TRBV6-1	.	TRBJ1-1	.
TGTGCCAGCAGCCAACTGCGGCGGGCCTCCCTCTACAATGAGCAGTTCTTC	CASSQLRRASLYNEQFF	TRBV28	.	TRBJ2-1	.
TGTGCCAGCAGTGAAATCATCCGGGACAGGGGTAGAGGCTACACCTTC	CASSEIIRDRGRGYTF	TRBV6-1	TRBD1	TRBJ1-2	.